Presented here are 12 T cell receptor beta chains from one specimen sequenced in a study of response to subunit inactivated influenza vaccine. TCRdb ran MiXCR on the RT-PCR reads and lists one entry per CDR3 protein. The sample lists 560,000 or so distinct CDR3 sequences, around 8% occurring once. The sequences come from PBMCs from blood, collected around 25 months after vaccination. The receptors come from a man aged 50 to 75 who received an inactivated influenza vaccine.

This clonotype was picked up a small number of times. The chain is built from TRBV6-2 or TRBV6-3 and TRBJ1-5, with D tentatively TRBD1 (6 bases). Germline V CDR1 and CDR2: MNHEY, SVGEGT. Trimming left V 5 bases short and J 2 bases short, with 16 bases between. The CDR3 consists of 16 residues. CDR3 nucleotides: TGTGCCAGCAGTCGCCGGTTCAACAGGGGCAATCAGCCCCAGCATTTT. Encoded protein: CASSRRFNRGNQPQHF.

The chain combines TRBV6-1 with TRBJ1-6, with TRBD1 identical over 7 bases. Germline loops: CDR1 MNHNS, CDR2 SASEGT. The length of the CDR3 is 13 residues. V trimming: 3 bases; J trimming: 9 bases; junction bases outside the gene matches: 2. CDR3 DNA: TGTGCCAGCAGTGAGACAGGGAGTTCACCCCTCCACTTT. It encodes CASSETGSSPLHF.

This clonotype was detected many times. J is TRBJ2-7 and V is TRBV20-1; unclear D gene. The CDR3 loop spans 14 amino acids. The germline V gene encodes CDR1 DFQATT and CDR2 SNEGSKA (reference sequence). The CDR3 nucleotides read TGCAGCCAGATCTCCCCAGGATTCTCCTACGAGCAGTACTTC. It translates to CSQISPGFSYEQYF.

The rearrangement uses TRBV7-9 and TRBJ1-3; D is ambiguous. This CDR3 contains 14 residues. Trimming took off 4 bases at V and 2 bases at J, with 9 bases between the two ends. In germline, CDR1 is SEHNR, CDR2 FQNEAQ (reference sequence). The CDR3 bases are TGTGCCAGCAGCTCGGACCGGGCTGGAAACACCATATATTTT. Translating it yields CASSSDRAGNTIYF. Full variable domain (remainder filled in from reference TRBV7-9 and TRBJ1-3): DTGVSQNPRHKITKRGQNVTFRCDPISEHNRLYWYRQTLGQGPEFLTYFQNEAQLEKSRLLSDRFSAERPKGSFSTLEIQRTEQGDSAMYLCASSSDRAGNTIYFGEGSWLTVV.

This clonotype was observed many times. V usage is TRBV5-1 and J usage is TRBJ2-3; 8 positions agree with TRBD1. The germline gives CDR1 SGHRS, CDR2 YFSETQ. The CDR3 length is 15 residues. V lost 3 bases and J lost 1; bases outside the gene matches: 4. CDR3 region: CASSYTGQGTDTQYF. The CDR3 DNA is TGCGCCAGCAGCTATACGGGACAGGGCACAGATACGCAGTATTTT.

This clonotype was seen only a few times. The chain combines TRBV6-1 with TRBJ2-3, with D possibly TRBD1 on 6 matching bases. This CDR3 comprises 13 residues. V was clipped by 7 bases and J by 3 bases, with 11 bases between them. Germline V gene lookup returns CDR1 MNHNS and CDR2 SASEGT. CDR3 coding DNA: TGTGCCAGCAAAATACAGGGAACAGATACGCAGTATTTT. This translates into CASKIQGTDTQYF.

CDR3 loop: CASRNGQGGDEQFF. The CDR3 DNA is TGCGCCAGCAGGAACGGACAGGGCGGGGATGAGCAGTTCTTC. The V gene is TRBV10-2, the J gene TRBJ2-1; 8 bases align to TRBD1. This CDR3 is 14 amino acids long. Germline loops: CDR1 WSHSY, CDR2 SAAADI. With 6 bases clipped from V and 8 bases from J, the junction kept 9 bases outside the gene matches.

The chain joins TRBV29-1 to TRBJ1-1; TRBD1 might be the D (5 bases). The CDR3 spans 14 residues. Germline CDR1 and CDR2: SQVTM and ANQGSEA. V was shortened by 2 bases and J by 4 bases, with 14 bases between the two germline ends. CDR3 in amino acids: CSVEKRRGVTEAFF. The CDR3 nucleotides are TGCAGCGTTGAAAAGCGCCGGGGGGTCACTGAAGCTTTCTTT.

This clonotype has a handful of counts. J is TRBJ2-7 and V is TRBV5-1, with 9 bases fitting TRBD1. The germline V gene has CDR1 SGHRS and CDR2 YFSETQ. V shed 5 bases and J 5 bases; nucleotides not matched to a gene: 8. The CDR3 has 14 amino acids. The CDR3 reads CASRSGTGSHEQYF. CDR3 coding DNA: TGCGCCAGCAGATCCGGGACAGGGTCCCACGAGCAGTACTTC.

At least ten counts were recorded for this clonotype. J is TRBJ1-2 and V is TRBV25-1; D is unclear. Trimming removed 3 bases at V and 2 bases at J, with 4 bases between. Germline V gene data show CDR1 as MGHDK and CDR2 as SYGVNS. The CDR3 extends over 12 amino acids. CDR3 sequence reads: CASSEGNYGYTF. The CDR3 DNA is TGTGCCAGCAGTGAGGGCAACTATGGCTACACCTTC.

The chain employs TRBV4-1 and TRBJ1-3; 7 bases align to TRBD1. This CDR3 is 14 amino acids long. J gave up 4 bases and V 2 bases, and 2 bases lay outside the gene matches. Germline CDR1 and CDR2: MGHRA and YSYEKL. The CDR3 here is CASSQTGDGNTIYF. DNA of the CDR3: TGCGCCAGCAGCCAAACAGGGGACGGAAACACCATATATTTT.

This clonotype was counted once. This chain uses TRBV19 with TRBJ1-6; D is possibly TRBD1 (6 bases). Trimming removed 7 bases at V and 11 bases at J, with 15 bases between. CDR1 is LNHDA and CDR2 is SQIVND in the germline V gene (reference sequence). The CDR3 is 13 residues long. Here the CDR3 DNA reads TGTGCCAGTAACCGGGACACCAATGCACCCCTCCACTTT. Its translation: CASNRDTNAPLHF.